This T cell receptor beta chain appears in the sequencing data of a study of blood T cell repertoires in COVID-19. Study information: The United States, Italy and Spain provided the acute and convalescent COVID-19 samples. PBMCs, B-cell-depleted T cells, or T cells provided the cDNA or gDNA that made up the material.

The CDR3 runs to 12 residues. Germline CDR1 is MNHEY and CDR2 is SVGAGI. V gave up 8 bases and J gave up 15 bases, with 20 bases separating them. Source study methods: From reference gene primer amplification, estimates of nucleated cell counts were derived. Produced via immunoSEQ multiplex PCR; TCRdb's table is partial and in-frame only. D and trimming come from the DNA, and the V and J calls and clone size come from that table. This sample has some 300,000 clones, with almost 90% found just once. This receptor was taken from a middle-aged woman with COVID-19, enrolled during active disease. The sequenced sample was peripheral blood. The rearrangement joins TRBV6-5 to TRBJ2-1; unclear D gene. CDR3 in amino acids: CASQFLPQLRFF. CDR3 coding DNA: TGTGCCAGCCAATTCCTCCCACAGCTGAGGTTCTTC.